These 3 T cell receptor beta chains originate from one sample sequenced in a study of blood T cell repertoires in COVID-19. Assay used: immunoSEQ multiplex PCR; TCRdb lists only in-frame clones, some missing. The sample includes roughly 360,000 clones, 70% to 85% seen only once; the top ten take 0.85% to 1.2%. The specimen sequenced was peripheral blood. The source is a human donor with acute or convalescent COVID-19. The donor label of this sample is uncertain.

This clone was found once. V gene TRBV15 combines with J gene TRBJ1-5, with D perhaps TRBD1 (5 bases). V lost 4 bases to trimming and J lost 2 bases, with 18 bases between them. There are 17 residues in the CDR3. Germline V gene sequence: CDR1 LNHNV, CDR2 YYDKDF (reference sequence). The DNA of the CDR3 is TGTGCCACCAGCACCTTCCCAGGCGGGGGACGCAATCAGCCCCAGCATTTT. Residues: CATSTFPGGGRNQPQHF. The full variable domain, with the rest looked up from reference TRBV15 and TRBJ1-5, is DAMVIQNPRYQVTQFGKPVTLSCSQTLNHNVMYWYQQKSSQAPKLLFHYYDKDFNNEADTPDNFQSRRPNTSFCFLDIRSPGLGDTAMYLCATSTFPGGGRNQPQHFGDGTRLSIL.

The J gene is TRBJ2-7, the V gene TRBV5-1; D may be TRBD1 (6 bases). The CDR3 has 13 amino acids. V lost 5 bases to trimming and J lost 6 bases, with 15 bases between them. Germline V gene lookup returns CDR1 SGHRS and CDR2 YFSETQ. The CDR3 is CASRAIGGGEQYF. In nucleotides, the CDR3 is TGCGCCAGCAGGGCCATTGGGGGCGGCGAGCAGTACTTC.

Turning to this clone: The sample contains more than one DNA sequence encoding this CDR3. The rearrangement joins TRBV5-1 to TRBJ1-2; D uncertain. The CDR3 sequence is 12 residues long. CDR1 is SGHRS and CDR2 is YFSETQ in the germline V gene. Trimming stripped 0 bases from V and 4 bases from J, with 4 bases between. DNA of the CDR3: TGCGCCAGCAGCTTGGATAGCTATGGCTACACCTTC. Its protein is CASSLDSYGYTF.